These 4 T cell receptor beta chains were all obtained from the same sample, sequenced in a study of T cell repertoires in cytomegalovirus infection. TCRdb used MiXCR to reprocess the reads, holding one entry per CDR3 protein. This table has around 740,000 distinct CDR3 sequences, roughly a third appearing once. Sequenced: PBMCs. The source of these receptors is a human donor in good health (CMV status not recorded). Some clones in this sample may be carry-over from other donors' samples.

This clonotype was counted between two and nine times. The genes are TRBV6-5 and TRBJ1-1, with 7 bases matching TRBD1. Germline trimming cut 7 bases from V and 6 bases from J; bases unmatched to any gene: 8. This CDR3 region has 13 residues. The germline V gene has CDR1 MNHEY and CDR2 SVGAGI. CDR3 region: CASIPRGGAEAFF. DNA of the CDR3: TGTGCCAGCATTCCCCGAGGGGGCGCTGAAGCTTTCTTT.

The chain carries TRBV24-1 and TRBJ2-3, with TRBD2 identical over 7 bases. Trimming cost V 3 bases and J 3 bases; bases outside gene matches: 5. CDR1 and CDR2 (germline): KGHDR, SFDVKD. The CDR3 extends over 15 amino acids. CDR3 sequence: CATSDTRETTDTQYF. DNA for the CDR3: TGTGCCACCAGTGATACGCGGGAGACGACAGATACGCAGTATTTT.

The genes are TRBV29-1 and TRBJ1-1, with D maybe TRBD1 (6 bases). Per the germline V gene, CDR1 is SQVTM and CDR2 is ANQGSEA. The V end lost 4 bases, the J end lost 0 bases, and 15 bases lay between the germline ends. This CDR3 is 15 amino acids long. For the CDR3, the DNA is TGCAGCGTTGTATCATCCGGGACATTGAACACTGAAGCTTTCTTT. Its protein is CSVVSSGTLNTEAFF.

This clonotype appeared a few times. This chain links TRBV2 with TRBJ2-6; D not resolved. CDR3 length: 14 amino acids. Germline lookup yields CDR1 SNHLY and CDR2 FYNNEI. V gave up 4 bases and J gave up 6 bases, with 10 bases separating them. DNA for the CDR3: TGTGCCAGCAGTGTGTCTTTCGTGGCCAACGTCCTGACTTTC. Its protein product is CASSVSFVANVLTF. Full variable domain (remainder filled in from reference TRBV2 and TRBJ2-6): EPEVTQTPSHQVTQMGQEVILRCVPISNHLYFYWYRQILGQKVEFLVSFYNNEISEKSEIFDDQFSVERPDGSNFTLKIRSTKLEDSAMYFCASSVSFVANVLTFGAGSRLTVL.